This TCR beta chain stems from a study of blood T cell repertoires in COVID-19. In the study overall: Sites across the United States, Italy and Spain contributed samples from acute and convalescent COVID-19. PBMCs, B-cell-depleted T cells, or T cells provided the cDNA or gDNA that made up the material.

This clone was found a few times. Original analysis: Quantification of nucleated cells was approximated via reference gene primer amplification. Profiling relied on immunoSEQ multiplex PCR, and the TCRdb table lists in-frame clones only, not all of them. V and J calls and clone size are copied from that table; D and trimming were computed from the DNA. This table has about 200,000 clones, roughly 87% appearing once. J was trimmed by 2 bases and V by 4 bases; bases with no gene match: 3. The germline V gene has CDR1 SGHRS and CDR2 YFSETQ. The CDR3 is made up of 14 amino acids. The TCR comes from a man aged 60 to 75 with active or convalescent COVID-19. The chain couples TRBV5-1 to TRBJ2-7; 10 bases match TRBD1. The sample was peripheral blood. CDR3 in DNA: TGCGCCAGCAGCCATGGACAGGGGGCCTACGAGCAGTACTTC. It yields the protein CASSHGQGAYEQYF.